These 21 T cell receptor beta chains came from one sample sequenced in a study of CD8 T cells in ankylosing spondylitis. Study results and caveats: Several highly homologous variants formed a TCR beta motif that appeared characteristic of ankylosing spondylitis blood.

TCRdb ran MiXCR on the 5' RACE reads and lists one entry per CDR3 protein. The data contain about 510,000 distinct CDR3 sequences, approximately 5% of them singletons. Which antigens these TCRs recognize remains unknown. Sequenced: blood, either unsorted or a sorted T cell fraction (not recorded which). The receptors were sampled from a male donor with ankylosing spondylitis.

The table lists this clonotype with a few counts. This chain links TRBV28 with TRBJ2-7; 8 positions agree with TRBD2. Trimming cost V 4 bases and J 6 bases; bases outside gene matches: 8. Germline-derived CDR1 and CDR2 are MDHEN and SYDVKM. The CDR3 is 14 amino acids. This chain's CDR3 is CASSSTGGPGEQYF. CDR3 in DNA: TGTGCCAGCAGTTCCACGGGGGGGCCGGGCGAGCAGTACTTC.

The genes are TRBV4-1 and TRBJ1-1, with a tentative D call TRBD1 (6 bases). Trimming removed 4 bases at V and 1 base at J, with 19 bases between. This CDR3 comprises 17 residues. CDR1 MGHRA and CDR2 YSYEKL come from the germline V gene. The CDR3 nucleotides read TGCGCCAGCAGCCCCCGCTATTCACAGGGAGGGAACACTGAAGCTTTCTTT. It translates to CASSPRYSQGGNTEAFF.

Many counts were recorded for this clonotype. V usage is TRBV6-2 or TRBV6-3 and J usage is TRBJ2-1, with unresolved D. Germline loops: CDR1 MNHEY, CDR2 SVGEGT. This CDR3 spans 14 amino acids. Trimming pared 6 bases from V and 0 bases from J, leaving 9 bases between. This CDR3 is CASRTLSSYNEQFF. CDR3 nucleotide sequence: TGTGCCAGCAGAACACTGAGCTCCTACAATGAGCAGTTCTTC.

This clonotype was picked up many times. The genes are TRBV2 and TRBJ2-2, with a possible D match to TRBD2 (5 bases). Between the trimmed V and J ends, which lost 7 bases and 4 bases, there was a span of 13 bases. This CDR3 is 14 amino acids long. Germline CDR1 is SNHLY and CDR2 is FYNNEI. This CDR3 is CASNPLEATGELFF. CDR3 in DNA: TGTGCCAGCAACCCCCTGGAGGCCACCGGGGAGCTGTTTTTT.

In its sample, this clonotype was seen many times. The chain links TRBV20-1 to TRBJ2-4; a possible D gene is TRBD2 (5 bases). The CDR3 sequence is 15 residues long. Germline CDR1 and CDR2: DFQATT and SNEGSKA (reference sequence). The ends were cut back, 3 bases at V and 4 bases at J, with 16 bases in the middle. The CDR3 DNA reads TGCAGTGCTAGGATCCGAGGGAAAGTGAAAAACATTCAGTACTTC. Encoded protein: CSARIRGKVKNIQYF.

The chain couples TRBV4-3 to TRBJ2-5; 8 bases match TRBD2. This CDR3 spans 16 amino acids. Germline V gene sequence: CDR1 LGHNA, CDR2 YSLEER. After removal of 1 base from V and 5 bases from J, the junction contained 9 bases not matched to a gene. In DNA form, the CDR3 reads TGCGCCAGCAGCCAAGCTGGACTAGCCTCGCCCGAGACCCAGTACTTC. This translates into CASSQAGLASPETQYF.

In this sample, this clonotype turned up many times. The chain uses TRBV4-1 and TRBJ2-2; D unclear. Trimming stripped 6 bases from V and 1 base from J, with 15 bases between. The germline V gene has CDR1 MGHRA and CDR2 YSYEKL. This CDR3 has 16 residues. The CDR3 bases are TGCGCCAGCAGAGCAGAACAAACAAAGAACACCGGGGAGCTGTTTTTT. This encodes CASRAEQTKNTGELFF.

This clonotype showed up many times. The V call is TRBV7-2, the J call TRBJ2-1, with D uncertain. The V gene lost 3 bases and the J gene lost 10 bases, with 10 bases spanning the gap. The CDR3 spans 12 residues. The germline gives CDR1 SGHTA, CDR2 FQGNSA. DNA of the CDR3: TGTGCCAGCAGCTTTCCTCTGGCGGAGCAGTTCTTC. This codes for CASSFPLAEQFF.

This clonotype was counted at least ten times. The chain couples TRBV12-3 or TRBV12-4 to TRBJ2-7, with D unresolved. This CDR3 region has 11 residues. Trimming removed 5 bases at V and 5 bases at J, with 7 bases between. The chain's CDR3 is CASSPRNEQYF. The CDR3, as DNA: TGTGCCAGCAGTCCGCGTAACGAGCAGTACTTC.

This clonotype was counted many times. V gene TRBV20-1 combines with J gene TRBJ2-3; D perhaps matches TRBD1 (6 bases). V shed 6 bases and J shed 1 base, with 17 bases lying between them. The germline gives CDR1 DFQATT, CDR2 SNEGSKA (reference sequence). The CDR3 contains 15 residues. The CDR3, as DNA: TGCAGTGCAGTGCCCAGGGGTGAGGGCACAGATACGCAGTATTTT. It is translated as CSAVPRGEGTDTQYF.

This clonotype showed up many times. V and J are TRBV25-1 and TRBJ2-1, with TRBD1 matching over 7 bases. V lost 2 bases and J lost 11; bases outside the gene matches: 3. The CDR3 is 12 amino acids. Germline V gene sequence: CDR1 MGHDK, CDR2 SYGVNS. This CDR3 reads CASSEETGQQFF. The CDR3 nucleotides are TGTGCCAGCAGTGAAGAGACAGGGCAGCAGTTCTTC.

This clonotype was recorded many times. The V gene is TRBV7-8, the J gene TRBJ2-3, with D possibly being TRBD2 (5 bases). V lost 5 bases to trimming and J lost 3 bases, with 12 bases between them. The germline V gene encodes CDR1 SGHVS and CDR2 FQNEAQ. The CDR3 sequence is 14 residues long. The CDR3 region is CASSAGLGTDTQYF. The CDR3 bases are TGTGCCAGCAGCGCGGGCCTAGGGACAGATACGCAGTATTTT.

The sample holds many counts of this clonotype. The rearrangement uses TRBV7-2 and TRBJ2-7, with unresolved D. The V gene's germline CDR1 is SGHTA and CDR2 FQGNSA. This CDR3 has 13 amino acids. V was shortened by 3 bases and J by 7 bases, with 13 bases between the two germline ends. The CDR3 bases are TGTGCCAGCAGCTTTGGAAGCTCTGGGGAGCAGTACTTC. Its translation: CASSFGSSGEQYF.

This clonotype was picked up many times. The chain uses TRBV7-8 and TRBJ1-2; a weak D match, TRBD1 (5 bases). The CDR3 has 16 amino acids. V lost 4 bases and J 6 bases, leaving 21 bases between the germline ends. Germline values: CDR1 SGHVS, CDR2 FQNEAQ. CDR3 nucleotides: TGTGCCAGCAGCTCGCAATTGATAGGGCAGGGCGATGGCTACACCTTC. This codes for CASSSQLIGQGDGYTF. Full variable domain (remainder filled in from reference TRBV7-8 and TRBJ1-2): GAGVSQSPRYKVAKRGQDVALRCDPISGHVSLFWYQQALGQGPEFLTYFQNEAQLDKSGLPSDRFFAERPEGSVSTLKIQRTQQEDSAVYLCASSSQLIGQGDGYTFGSGTRLTVV.

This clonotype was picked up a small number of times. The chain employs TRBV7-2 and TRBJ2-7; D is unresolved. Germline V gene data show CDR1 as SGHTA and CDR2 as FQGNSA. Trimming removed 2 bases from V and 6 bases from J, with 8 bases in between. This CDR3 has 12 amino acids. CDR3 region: CASSLYRFEQYF. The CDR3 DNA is TGTGCCAGCAGCTTATATCGTTTCGAGCAGTACTTC. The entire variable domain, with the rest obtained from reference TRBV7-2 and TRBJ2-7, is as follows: GAGVSQSPSNKVTEKGKDVELRCDPISGHTALYWYRQSLGQGLEFLIYFQGNSAPDKSGLPSDRFSAERTGGSVSTLTIQRTQQEDSAVYLCASSLYRFEQYFGPGTRLTVT.

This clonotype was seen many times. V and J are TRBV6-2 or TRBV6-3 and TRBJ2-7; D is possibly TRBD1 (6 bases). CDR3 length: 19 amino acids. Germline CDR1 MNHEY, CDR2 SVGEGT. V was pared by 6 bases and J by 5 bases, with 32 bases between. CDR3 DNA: TGTGCCAGCAGATCTATGCCCCGGCCGAACAGGGAGAAGTTGGACGAGCAGTACTTC. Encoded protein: CASRSMPRPNREKLDEQYF.

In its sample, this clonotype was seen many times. For the CDR3, the DNA is TGTGCCAGCAGTTCTAACTACAGGGTTGGCTACACCTTC. This translates into CASSSNYRVGYTF. V and J are TRBV27 and TRBJ1-2; maybe TRBD1 (6 bases). Trimming removed 4 bases from V and 7 bases from J, with 13 bases in between. The CDR3 extends over 13 amino acids. The germline CDR1 and CDR2 sequences are MNHEY and SMNVEV (reference sequence).

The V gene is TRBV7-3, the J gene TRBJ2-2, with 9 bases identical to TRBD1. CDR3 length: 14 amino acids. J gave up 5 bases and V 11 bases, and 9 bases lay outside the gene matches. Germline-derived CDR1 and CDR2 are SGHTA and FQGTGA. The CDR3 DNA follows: TGTGCCTGCTCAACAGGGGGCGCAACCGGGGAGCTGTTTTTT. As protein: CACSTGGATGELFF.

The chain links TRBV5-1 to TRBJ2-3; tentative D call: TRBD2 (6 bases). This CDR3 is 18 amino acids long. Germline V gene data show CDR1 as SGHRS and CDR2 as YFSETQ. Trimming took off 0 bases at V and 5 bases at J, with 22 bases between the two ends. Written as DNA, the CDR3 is TGCGCCAGCAGCTTGGGGCCTCGGCGCCGGGGAGGAGGAGATACGCAGTATTTT. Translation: CASSLGPRRRGGGDTQYF.

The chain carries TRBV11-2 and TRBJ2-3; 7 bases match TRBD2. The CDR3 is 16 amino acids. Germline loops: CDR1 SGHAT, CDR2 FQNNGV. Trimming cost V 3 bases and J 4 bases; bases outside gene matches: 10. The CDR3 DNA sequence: TGTGCCAGCAGCTTTACCCGGCGGGGGAGCGCAGATACGCAGTATTTT. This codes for CASSFTRRGSADTQYF.

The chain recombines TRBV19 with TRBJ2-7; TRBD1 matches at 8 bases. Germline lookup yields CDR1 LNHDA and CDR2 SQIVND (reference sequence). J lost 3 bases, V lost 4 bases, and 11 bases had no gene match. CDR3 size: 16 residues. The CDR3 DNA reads TGTGCCAGTAGTAGCATACTGCGGACAGGGTTCTACGAGCAGTACTTC. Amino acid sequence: CASSSILRTGFYEQYF.